This TCR beta chain comes out of a study of cytomegalovirus exposure and HLA in healthy donors. Broader study findings: Most sequenced TCRs were rare (though some public TCRs occurred in many donors).

It was with 60 Vbeta and 13 Jbeta primers that the PCR ran. Using immunoSEQ multiplex PCR, the repertoire was profiled, and TCRdb retains in-frame clones only, with some absent. The sample has around 170,000 clones; approximately 71% are singletons. V was pared by 5 bases and J by 1 base, with 8 bases between. The germline CDR1 and CDR2 sequences are MNHEY and SVGAGI. The CDR3 is made up of 13 amino acids. As regards this clone: The target antigen is unknown.

Sequences were obtained from PBMCs. The V and J genes are TRBV6-5 and TRBJ1-2, with D unclear. This clonotype was sampled from a girl aged 10 to 17 in good health and CMV-seronegative. The CDR3 DNA is TGTGCCAGCAGTCTGGAGGTTAACTATGGCTACACCTTC. Its protein is CASSLEVNYGYTF.